The rows below give T cell receptor beta chains drawn from one sample of a study of blood T cell repertoires in COVID-19. Repertoires were generated with immunoSEQ multiplex PCR, while TCRdb's copy carries only in-frame clones and drops some. Of approximately 140,000 clones listed, approximately 83% are singletons. Sequenced: peripheral blood. Every receptor here comes from a woman aged 60 to 75 with COVID-19, enrolled during active disease. Each CDR3 is given with its conserved first and last residue. D genes are given only for firm matches. Not every row has a clone size; where given, it reads once, few, many or a size class.

v_call	d_call	clone_size	j_call	cdr3_nt	cdr3_aa
TRBV30	NA	NA	TRBJ2-3	TGTGCCTGGAGTGTACTAACCACAGATACGCAGTATTTT	CAWSVLTTDTQYF
TRBV6-5	TRBD1	NA	TRBJ2-7	TGTGCCAGCAGGCAGACAGGGGGCAACTACGAGCAGTACTTC	CASRQTGGNYEQYF
TRBV6-2/TRBV6-3	NA	NA	TRBJ2-5	TGTGCCAGCATCCCTAGCCACGGGTTAGAGACCCAGTACTTC	CASIPSHGLETQYF
TRBV5-1	TRBD2	NA	TRBJ2-3	TGCGCCAGCAGCTTGCTAGCGGGGGACCGCACAGATACGCAGTATTTT	CASSLLAGDRTDTQYF
TRBV5-5	NA	NA	TRBJ2-7	TGTGCCAGCAGCTTTGCTTTTAATCTGGGGGGAAGCTACGAGCAGTACTTC	CASSFAFNLGGSYEQYF
TRBV30	NA	NA	TRBJ2-1	TGTGCCTGGAGCCCCCGGGGGATAAATGAGCAGTTCTTC	CAWSPRGINEQFF
TRBV5-1	NA	few	TRBJ1-6	TGCGCCAGCAGCTTCATGGGCGAGAGTTCACCCCTCCACTTT	CASSFMGESSPLHF
TRBV7-3	NA	NA	TRBJ2-7	TGTGCCAGCAGCTGGAGTCAGCTAGACGAGCAGTACTTC	CASSWSQLDEQYF
TRBV5-6	TRBD1	NA	TRBJ2-1	TGTGCCAGCAGCCAGAGATCCGGGACAGGGTCCTACAATGAGCAGTTCTTC	CASSQRSGTGSYNEQFF
TRBV7-3	NA	NA	TRBJ2-2	TGTGCCAGCAGCTTAAACTCCGGCGGGGAGCTGTTTTTT	CASSLNSGGELFF
TRBV12-3/TRBV12-4	NA	NA	TRBJ1-1	TGTGCCAGCAGGGGTTGGGGGGACACTGAAGCTTTCTTT	CASRGWGDTEAFF
TRBV10-2	TRBD2	NA	TRBJ2-2	TGCGCCAGCAGTGACGAACTAGCGGGGACTTCTACATCGAACACCGGGGAGCTGTTTTTT	CASSDELAGTSTSNTGELFF
TRBV4-3	TRBD1	NA	TRBJ1-1	TGCGCCAGCAGCCAACCCCCCGGGACAGGTAACACTGAAGCTTTCTTT	CASSQPPGTGNTEAFF
TRBV5-1	TRBD2	NA	TRBJ2-4	TGCGCCAGCAGCTTCTCGACTAGCGGGGGGGCCAGAGACATTCAGTACTTC	CASSFSTSGGARDIQYF
TRBV7-8	TRBD1	NA	TRBJ1-1	TGTGCCAGCAGCTTAAGGGACAGGGGCAGTACTGAAGCTTTCTTT	CASSLRDRGSTEAFF
TRBV27	TRBD2	NA	TRBJ2-7	TGTGCCAGCAGTCCGGGACTAGCGGGGGGGGTCACCTACGAGCAGTACTTC	CASSPGLAGGVTYEQYF
TRBV12-2	NA	NA	TRBJ1-2	TGTGCAAGTCGCTTTAGTCGAGACGCTCGGATGAGGAGCTACACCTTC	CASRFSRDARMRSYTF
TRBV6-5	NA	few	TRBJ2-7	TGTGCCAGCGCAGACAGAGGAATTGCCTACGAGCAGTACTTC	CASADRGIAYEQYF
TRBV3-1/TRBV3-2	NA	few	TRBJ1-3	TGTGCCAGCAGCCAAGTCGGAGGGGGAAACACCATATATTTT	CASSQVGGGNTIYF
TRBV10-3	TRBD1	NA	TRBJ1-3	TGTGCCATCAGGGAGGCTACAGGGGGCGCTGGAAACACCATATATTTT	CAIREATGGAGNTIYF
TRBV29-1	NA	once	TRBJ2-3	TGCAGCGTTGTCGTGGAGGTTGGGACAGATACGCAGTATTTT	CSVVVEVGTDTQYF
TRBV2	TRBD2	NA	TRBJ2-5	TGTGCCAGCAGTGTTGGACTAGCGGGGGAAGAGACCCAGTACTTC	CASSVGLAGEETQYF
TRBV27	NA	NA	TRBJ1-5	TGTGCCAGCAGCCCTCAGAGAGGCAGGGCCACTAGCAATCAGCCCCAGCATTTT	CASSPQRGRATSNQPQHF
TRBV7-9	TRBD2	NA	TRBJ2-7	TGTGCCAGCAGCTTACTAGCGGGGACCTACGAGCAGTACTTC	CASSLLAGTYEQYF
TRBV14	NA	NA	TRBJ1-6	TGTGCCAGCAGCCTCCAGGGGTTGGGAAGCTCACCCCTCCACTTT	CASSLQGLGSSPLHF